Reported below is one TCR beta chain. The antigen is not known. V lost 1 base and J lost 7; bases outside the gene matches: 9. In germline, CDR1 is LNHDA, CDR2 SQIVND (reference sequence). CDR3 length: 15 amino acids. TCRdb re-derived calls from the reads in MiXCR, one entry per CDR3 protein. The data hold 230,000 or so distinct CDR3 sequences, with about a sixth observed a single time. This specimen belongs to a study of T cell repertoires in cytomegalovirus infection. Looking at the study overall: A matching HLA type, together with CMV infection, was signaled by public TCR beta signatures.

Study-level points and caveats: CMV-specific TCR beta clonotypes restricted by HLA-C dominated the ex vivo response. Frequencies of public TCR beta families were cumulated, and this identified carriers of CMV plus the relevant HLA.

The clonotype originates from a human donor in good health (CMV status not recorded). Some clones in this sample may be carry-over from other donors' samples. Sequencing was carried out using CD8+ T cells from PBMCs. This chain uses TRBV19 with TRBJ1-1, with 7 positions matching TRBD1. CDR3 nucleotide sequence: TGTGCCAGTAGTATAGCGTTCAGGGGGGTAGATGAAGCTTTCTTT. This sequence encodes CASSIAFRGVDEAFF.